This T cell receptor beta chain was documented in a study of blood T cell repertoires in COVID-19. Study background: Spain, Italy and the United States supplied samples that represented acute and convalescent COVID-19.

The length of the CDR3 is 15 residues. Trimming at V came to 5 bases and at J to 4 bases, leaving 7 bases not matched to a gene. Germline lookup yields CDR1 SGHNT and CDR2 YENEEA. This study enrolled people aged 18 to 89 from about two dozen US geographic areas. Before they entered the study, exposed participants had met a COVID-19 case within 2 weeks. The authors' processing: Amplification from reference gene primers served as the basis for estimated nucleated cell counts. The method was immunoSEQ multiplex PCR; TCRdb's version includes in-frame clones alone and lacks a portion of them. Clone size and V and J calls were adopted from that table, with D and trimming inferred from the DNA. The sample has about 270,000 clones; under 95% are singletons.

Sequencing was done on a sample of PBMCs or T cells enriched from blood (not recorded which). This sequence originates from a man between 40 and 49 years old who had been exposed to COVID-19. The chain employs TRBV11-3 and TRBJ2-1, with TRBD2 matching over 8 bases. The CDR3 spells CASSPRVAGYNEQFF. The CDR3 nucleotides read TGTGCCAGCAGCCCCCGGGTAGCGGGATACAATGAGCAGTTCTTC.